This TCR beta chain was profiled in a study of CD8 T cells in Susac syndrome. Across the study: There were Susac syndrome patients who were therapy-naive at blood draw, others on corticosteroids, and others on intravenous immunoglobulin alone.

This CDR3 is built from 15 residues. Germline CDR1 reads MNHEY; CDR2 reads SMNVEV (reference sequence). Deletions cut 6 bases from V and 4 bases from J, with 15 bases between. The diagnostic criteria for definite or probable disease, as recently defined, were met by the patients with Susac syndrome. A quantity of about 0.5 to 1 ug RNA underwent reverse transcription using random hexamers. TCRdb used MiXCR to reprocess the immunoSEQ multiplex PCR reads, holding one entry per CDR3 protein. This sample has under 250,000 distinct CDR3 sequences, with about 94% found just once. This clonotype was detected once.

The origin of this receptor is a human donor with Susac syndrome. The chain employs TRBV27 and TRBJ2-2; tentative D call: TRBD1 (5 bases). Sequenced: CD4+ T cells from PBMCs. CDR3 coding DNA: TGTGCCAGCAGCCCACTCTGGGGCGGCACCGGGGAGCTGTTTTTT. It yields the protein CASSPLWGGTGELFF.